The clone carrying this TCR beta chain was observed a single time. The sample originates from a study of shared clonotypes between healthy human individuals. Overall study: Donor composition was a couple of women and three men, aged 18 to 49.

As handled by the study authors: Filtering differed because ImmunoSEQ produced junction-only sequences that carried no quality scores. Repertoires were generated with immunoSEQ multiplex PCR, while TCRdb's copy carries only in-frame clones and drops some. The V and J calls and clone size were taken over from that table, and D and trimming were inferred from the DNA. The data contain a few million clones, around 92% of them seen just once; the ten biggest clones take up around 0.38%. This clonotype was sampled from a man in his late teens or twenties in good health. Some clones in this sample may be carry-over from other donors' samples. Sequenced input: naive CD4+ T cells from PBMCs. Subset noted: CD45RA+ positively selected.

In DNA, the CDR3 is TGTGCCAGCGGGGGACTAGCTCACCGCCCAGATACGCAGTATTTT. It translates to CASGGLAHRPDTQYF. J is TRBJ2-3 and V is TRBV6-5, with TRBD2 identical over 9 bases. V trimming: 8 bases; J trimming: 4 bases; junction bases outside the gene matches: 10. CDR1 and CDR2 from the germline V gene are MNHEY and SVGAGI. This CDR3 is built from 15 residues.